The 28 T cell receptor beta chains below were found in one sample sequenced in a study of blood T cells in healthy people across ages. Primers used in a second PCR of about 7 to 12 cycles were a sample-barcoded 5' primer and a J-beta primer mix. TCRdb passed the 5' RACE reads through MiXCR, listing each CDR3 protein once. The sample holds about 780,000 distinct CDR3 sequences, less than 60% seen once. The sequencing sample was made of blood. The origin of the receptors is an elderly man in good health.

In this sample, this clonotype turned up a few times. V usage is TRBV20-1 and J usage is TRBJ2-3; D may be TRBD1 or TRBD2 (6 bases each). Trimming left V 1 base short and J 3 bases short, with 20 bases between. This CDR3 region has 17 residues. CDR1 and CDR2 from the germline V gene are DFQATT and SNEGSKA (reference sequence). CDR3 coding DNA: TGCAGTGCTAGAGGAGGAGGGGGAGAGCTTCGTACAGATACGCAGTATTTT. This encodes CSARGGGGELRTDTQYF.

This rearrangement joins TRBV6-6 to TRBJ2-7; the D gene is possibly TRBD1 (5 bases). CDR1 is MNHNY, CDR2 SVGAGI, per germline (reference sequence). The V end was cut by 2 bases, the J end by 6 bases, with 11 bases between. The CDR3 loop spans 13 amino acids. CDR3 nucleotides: TGTGCCAGCAGTTACCTCAGGGAATCCGAGCAGTACTTC. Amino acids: CASSYLRESEQYF.

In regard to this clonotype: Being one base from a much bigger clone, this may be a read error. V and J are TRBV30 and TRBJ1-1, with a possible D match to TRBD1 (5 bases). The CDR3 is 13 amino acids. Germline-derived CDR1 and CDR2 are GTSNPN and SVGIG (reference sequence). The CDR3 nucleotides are TGTGCCTGGATCGGACACCAGAACCCTGAAGCTTTCTTT. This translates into CAWIGHQNPEAFF.

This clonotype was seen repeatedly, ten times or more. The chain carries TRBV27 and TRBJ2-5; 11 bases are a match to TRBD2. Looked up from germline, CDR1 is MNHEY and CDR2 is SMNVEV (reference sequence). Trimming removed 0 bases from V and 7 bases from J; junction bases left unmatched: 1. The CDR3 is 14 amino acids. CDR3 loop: CASSLSLAGGTQYF. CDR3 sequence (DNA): TGTGCCAGCAGTTTATCGCTAGCGGGGGGGACCCAGTACTTC.

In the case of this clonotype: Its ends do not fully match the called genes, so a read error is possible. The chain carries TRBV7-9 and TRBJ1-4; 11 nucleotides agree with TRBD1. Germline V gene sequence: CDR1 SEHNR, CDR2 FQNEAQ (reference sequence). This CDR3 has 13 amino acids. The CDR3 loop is CSSSRGQGEKLFF. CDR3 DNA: TGTTCCAGCAGCCGGGGACAGGGGGAGAAACTGTTTTTT.

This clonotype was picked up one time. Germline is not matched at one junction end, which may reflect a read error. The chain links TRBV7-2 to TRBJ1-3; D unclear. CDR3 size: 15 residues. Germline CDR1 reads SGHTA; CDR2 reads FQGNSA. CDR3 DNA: TGTGCCAGCAGCTTAGATCAGTCCTCTGAAAACACCATATATTTT. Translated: CASSLDQSSENTIYF.

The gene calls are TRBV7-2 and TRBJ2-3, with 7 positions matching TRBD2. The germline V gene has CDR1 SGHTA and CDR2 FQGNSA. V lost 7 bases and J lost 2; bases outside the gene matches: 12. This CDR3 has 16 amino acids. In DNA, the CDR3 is TGTGCCAGCACCGTCAGGGCTAGCGGATTCACAGATACGCAGTATTTT. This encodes CASTVRASGFTDTQYF.

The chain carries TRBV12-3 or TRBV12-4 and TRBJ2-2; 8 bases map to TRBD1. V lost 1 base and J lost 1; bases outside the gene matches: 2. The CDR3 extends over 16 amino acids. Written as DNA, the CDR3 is TGTGCCAGCAGTTTAGAGACAGGGGAGAACACCGGGGAGCTGTTTTTT. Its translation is CASSLETGENTGELFF.

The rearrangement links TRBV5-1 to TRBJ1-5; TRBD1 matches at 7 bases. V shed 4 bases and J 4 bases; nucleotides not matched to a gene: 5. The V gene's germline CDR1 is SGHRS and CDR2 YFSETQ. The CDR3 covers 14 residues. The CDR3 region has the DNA TGCGCCAGCAGCAAAACAGGGGTTAATCAGCCCCAGCATTTT. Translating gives CASSKTGVNQPQHF. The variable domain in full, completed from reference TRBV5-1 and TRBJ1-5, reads KAGVTQTPRYLIKTRGQQVTLSCSPISGHRSVSWYQQTPGQGLQFLFEYFSETQRNKGNFPGRFSGRQFSNSRSEMNVSTLELGDSALYLCASSKTGVNQPQHFGDGTRLSIL.

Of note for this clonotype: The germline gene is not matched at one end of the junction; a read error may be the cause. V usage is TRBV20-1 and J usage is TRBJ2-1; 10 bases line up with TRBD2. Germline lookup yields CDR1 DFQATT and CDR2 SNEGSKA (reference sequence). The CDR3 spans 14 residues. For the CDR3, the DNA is TGCGGTGCTCCTAGCGGGAGCCCCTACAATGAGCAGTTCTTC. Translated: CGAPSGSPYNEQFF.

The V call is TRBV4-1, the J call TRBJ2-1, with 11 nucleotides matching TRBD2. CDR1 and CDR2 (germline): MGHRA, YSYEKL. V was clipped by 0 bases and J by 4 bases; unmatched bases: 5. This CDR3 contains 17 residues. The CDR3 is CASSQDPTSGNYNEQFF. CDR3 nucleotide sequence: TGCGCCAGCAGCCAAGATCCGACTAGCGGGAATTACAATGAGCAGTTCTTC.

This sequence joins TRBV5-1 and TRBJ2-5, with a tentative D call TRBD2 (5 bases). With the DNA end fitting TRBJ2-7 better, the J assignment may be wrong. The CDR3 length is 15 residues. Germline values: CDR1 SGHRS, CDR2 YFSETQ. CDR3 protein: CASSLDGPTRDEQYF. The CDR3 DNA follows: TGCGCCAGCAGCTTGGACGGACCAACTAGGGACGAGCAGTACTTC.

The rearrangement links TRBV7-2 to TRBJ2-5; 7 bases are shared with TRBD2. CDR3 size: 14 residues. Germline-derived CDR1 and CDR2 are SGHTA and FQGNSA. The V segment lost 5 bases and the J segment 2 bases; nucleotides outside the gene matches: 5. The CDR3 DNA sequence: TGTGCCAGCAGCGTCTCTAGCGGACAAGAGACCCAGTACTTC. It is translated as CASSVSSGQETQYF.

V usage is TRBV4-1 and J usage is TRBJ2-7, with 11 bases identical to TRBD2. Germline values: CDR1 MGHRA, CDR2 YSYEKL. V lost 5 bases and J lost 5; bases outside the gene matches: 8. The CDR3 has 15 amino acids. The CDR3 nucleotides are TGCGCCAGCAGCACCAATAGCGGGAGGGCCGACGAGCAGTACTTC. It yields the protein CASSTNSGRADEQYF.

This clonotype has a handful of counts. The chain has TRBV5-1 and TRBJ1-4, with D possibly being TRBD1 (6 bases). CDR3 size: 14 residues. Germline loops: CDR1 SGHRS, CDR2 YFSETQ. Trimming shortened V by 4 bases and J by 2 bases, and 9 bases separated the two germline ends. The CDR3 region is CASSPGQTNEKLFF. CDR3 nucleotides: TGCGCCAGCAGCCCAGGACAGACTAATGAAAAACTGTTTTTT.

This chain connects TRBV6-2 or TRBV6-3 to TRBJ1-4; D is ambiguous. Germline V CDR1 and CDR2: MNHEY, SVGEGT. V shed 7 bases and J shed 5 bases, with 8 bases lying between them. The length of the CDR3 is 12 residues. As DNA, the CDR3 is TGTGCCAGCACGGAACCAAATGAAAAACTGTTTTTT. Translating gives CASTEPNEKLFF.

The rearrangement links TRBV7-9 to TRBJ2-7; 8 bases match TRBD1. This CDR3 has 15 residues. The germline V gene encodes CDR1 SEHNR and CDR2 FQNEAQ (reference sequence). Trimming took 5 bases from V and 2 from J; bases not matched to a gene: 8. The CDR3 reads CASSPRTGTPYEQYF. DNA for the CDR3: TGTGCCAGCAGCCCTCGGACAGGGACTCCCTACGAGCAGTACTTC.

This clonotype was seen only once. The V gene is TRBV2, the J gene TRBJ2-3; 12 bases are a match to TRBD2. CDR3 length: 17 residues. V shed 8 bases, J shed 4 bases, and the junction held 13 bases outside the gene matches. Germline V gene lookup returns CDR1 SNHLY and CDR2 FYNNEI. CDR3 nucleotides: TGTGCCAGCCGTGGCTCGACTAGCGGGAGAGCGGCAGATACGCAGTATTTT. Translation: CASRGSTSGRAADTQYF. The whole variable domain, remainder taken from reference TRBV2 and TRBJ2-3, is EPEVTQTPSHQVTQMGQEVILRCVPISNHLYFYWYRQILGQKVEFLVSFYNNEISEKSEIFDDQFSVERPDGSNFTLKIRSTKLEDSAMYFCASRGSTSGRAADTQYFGPGTRLTVL.

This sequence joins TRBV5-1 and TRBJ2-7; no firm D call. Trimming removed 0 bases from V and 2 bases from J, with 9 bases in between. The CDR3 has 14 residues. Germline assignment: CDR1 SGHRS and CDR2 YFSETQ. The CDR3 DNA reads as TGCGCCAGCAGCTTGGCGGACCGGCCCTACGAGCAGTACTTC. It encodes CASSLADRPYEQYF.

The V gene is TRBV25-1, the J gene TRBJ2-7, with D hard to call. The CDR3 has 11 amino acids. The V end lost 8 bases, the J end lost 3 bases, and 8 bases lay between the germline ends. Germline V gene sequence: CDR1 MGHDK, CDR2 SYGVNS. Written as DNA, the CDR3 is TGTGCCAGCCAAACTAACTACGAGCAGTACTTC. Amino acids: CASQTNYEQYF.

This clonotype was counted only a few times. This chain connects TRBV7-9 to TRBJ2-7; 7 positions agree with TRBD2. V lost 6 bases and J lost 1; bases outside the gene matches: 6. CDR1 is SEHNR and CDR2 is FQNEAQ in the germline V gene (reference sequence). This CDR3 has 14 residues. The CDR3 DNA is TGTGCCAGCAGAACTAGCGCCTCATCCTACGAGCAGTACTTC. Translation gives CASRTSASSYEQYF.

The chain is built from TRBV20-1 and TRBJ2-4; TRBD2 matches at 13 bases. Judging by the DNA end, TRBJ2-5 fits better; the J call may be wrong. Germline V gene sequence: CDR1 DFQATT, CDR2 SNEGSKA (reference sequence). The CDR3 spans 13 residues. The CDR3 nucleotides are TGCAGTGCCGGACTAGCGGGAGAAAAGACCCAGTACTTC. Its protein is CSAGLAGEKTQYF.

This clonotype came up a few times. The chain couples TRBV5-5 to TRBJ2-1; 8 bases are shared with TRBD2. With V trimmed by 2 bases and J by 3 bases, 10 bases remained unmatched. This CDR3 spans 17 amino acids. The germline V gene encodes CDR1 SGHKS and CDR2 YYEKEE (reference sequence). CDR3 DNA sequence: TGTGCCAGCAGCTTAGGTGGGGGGGGACTAGGCTACAATGAGCAGTTCTTC. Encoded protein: CASSLGGGGLGYNEQFF.

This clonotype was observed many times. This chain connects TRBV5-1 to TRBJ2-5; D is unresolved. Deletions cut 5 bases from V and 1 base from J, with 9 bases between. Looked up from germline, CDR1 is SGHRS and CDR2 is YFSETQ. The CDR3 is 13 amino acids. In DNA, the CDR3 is TGCGCCAGCAGGCCGGGCAGCCAAGAGACCCAGTACTTC. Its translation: CASRPGSQETQYF.

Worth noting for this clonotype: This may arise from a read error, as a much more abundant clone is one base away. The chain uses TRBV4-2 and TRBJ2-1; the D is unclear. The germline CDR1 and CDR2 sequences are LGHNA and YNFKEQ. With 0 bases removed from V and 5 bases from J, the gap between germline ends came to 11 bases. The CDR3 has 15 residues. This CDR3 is CASSQDAWLNNEQFF. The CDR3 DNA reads TGTGCCAGCAGCCAAGATGCCTGGCTAAACAATGAGCAGTTCTTC.

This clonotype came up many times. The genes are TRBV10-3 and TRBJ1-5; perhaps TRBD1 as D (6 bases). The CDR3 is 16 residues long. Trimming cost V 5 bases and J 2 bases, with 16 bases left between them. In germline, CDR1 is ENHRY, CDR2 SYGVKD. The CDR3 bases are TGTGCCATCAGTAACAATAGGGGGACCGGCAATCAGCCCCAGCATTTT. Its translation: CAISNNRGTGNQPQHF.

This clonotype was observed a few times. CDR3 DNA sequence: TGCAGTACCAACAGGGAGTCAACCTACGAGCAGTACTTC. As protein: CSTNRESTYEQYF. This chain uses TRBV20-1 with TRBJ2-7; possible D gene TRBD1, 6 bases. The V end lost 8 bases, the J end lost 2 bases, and 16 bases lay between the germline ends. The CDR3 has 13 residues. Germline-derived CDR1 and CDR2 are DFQATT and SNEGSKA (reference sequence).

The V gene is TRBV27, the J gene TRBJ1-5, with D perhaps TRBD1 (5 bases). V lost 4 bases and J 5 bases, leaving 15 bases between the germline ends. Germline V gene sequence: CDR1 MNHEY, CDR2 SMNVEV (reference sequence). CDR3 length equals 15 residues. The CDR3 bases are TGTGCCAGCAGTTCCCCCCAACGGGGGGATCAGCCCCAGCATTTT. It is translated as CASSSPQRGDQPQHF.